Listed below are T cell receptor beta chains from one sample, sequenced in a study of shared clonotypes between healthy human individuals. TCRdb's table, derived via immunoSEQ multiplex PCR, lists solely in-frame clones and lacks some. The table includes 1.5 million to 1.9 million clones, approximately 98% detected once. Input material: naive CD4+ T cells sorted from blood. These TCRs come from a man aged 30 to 39 in good health. CDR3s include the opening cysteine and the closing phenylalanine or tryptophan. Expanded clones get a size class; other rows say once, few or many, or leave the size out.

TRBV5-1,NA,TRBJ2-7,CASSQDGLAASYEQYF
TRBV5-5,NA,TRBJ1-1,CASSHVSGQNTEAFF
TRBV6-4,NA,TRBJ2-1,CASSGGTSGFYNEQFF
TRBV20-1,NA,TRBJ2-3,CSAKLGDTQYF
TRBV29-1,once,TRBJ2-4,CSVTGGAAKNIQYF
TRBV5-4,NA,TRBJ1-3,CASSQDPGGTGNTIYF
TRBV6-5,NA,TRBJ2-2,CASGLSAGELFF
TRBV19,NA,TRBJ1-1,CASSITGEMNTEAFF
TRBV19,NA,TRBJ2-1,CASRPGLEYNEQFF
TRBV11-3,NA,TRBJ2-7,CASSLVGETYF